The 10 T cell receptor beta chains given below trace back to one sample, sequenced in a study of shared clonotypes between healthy human individuals. Some clones are missing from TCRdb's copy, which holds only in-frame ones; the method was immunoSEQ multiplex PCR. The data hold 980,000 or so clones, with less than 85% observed a single time. Sequencing was performed on memory CD4+ T cells sorted from blood. The subset was: CD45RA-negative fraction. These receptors were collected from a man between 18 and 35 years old in good health.

This clone was detected a few times. The chain combines TRBV11-2 with TRBJ2-7; D is unresolved. From germline, CDR1 is SGHAT and CDR2 FQNNGV. V was cut by 5 bases and J by 2 bases, with 13 bases left in between. This CDR3 comprises 14 residues. CDR3 sequence: CASSPGVRTYEQYF. The CDR3 DNA sequence: TGTGCCAGCAGCCCCGGCGTCCGAACCTACGAGCAGTACTTC.

This sequence joins TRBV5-1 and TRBJ2-7, with 8 bases identical to TRBD2. The germline V gene encodes CDR1 SGHRS and CDR2 YFSETQ. J gave up 0 bases and V 4 bases, and 3 bases lay outside the gene matches. CDR3 size: 14 residues. CDR3 region: CASSPGLVSYEQYF. The CDR3 DNA sequence: TGCGCCAGCAGCCCGGGACTAGTCTCCTACGAGCAGTACTTC.

The V gene is TRBV19, the J gene TRBJ2-1; a weak D match, TRBD1 (5 bases). CDR1 LNHDA and CDR2 SQIVND come from the germline V gene (reference sequence). The CDR3 runs to 14 residues. V shed 10 bases and J shed 7 bases, with 20 bases lying between them. The CDR3 coding sequence is TGTGCCACCGCCCAGGGCAGTAGGTCGAATGAGCAGTTCTTC. Residues: CATAQGSRSNEQFF.

The rearrangement joins TRBV30 to TRBJ2-6; tentative D call: TRBD1 (6 bases). Germline-derived CDR1 and CDR2 are GTSNPN and SVGIG (reference sequence). CDR3 length: 19 amino acids. V dropped 3 bases and J dropped 0 bases, with 21 bases sitting between them. CDR3 amino acids: CAWSHLGAGSSSGANVLTF. The CDR3 nucleotides are TGTGCCTGGAGCCACCTGGGGGCAGGGTCCTCCTCTGGGGCCAACGTCCTGACTTTC. The complete variable domain, with remaining parts taken from reference TRBV30 and TRBJ2-6, reads SQTIHQWPATLVQPVGSPLSLECTVEGTSNPNLYWYRQAAGRGLQLLFYSVGIGQISSEVPQNLSASRPQDRQFILSSKKLLLSDSGFYLCAWSHLGAGSSSGANVLTFGAGSRLTVL.

The chain combines TRBV7-9 with TRBJ1-1, with D unclear. V gave up 3 bases and J gave up 8 bases, with 16 bases separating them. Germline CDR1 reads SEHNR; CDR2 reads FQNEAQ (reference sequence). CDR3 size: 14 residues. The CDR3, as DNA: TGTGCCAGCAGCTTCGCGTTCGGCCGGGTAGAAGCTTTCTTT. This encodes CASSFAFGRVEAFF. Supplemented by reference TRBV7-9 and TRBJ1-1, the full variable domain reads DTGVSQNPRHKITKRGQNVTFRCDPISEHNRLYWYRQTLGQGPEFLTYFQNEAQLEKSRLLSDRFSAERPKGSFSTLEIQRTEQGDSAMYLCASSFAFGRVEAFFGQGTRLTVV.

V is TRBV2 and J is TRBJ2-3; a weak D match, TRBD1 (6 bases). Germline values: CDR1 SNHLY, CDR2 FYNNEI. The CDR3 contains 13 residues. Trimming left V 5 bases short and J 4 bases short, with 10 bases between. DNA of the CDR3: TGTGCCAGCAGTAACAGGGTAGCAGATACGCAGTATTTT. Protein sequence: CASSNRVADTQYF.

This clone was counted between two and nine times. The V and J genes are TRBV5-1 and TRBJ2-7, with D unclear. Looked up from germline, CDR1 is SGHRS and CDR2 is YFSETQ. This CDR3 is built from 14 residues. V was pared by 0 bases and J by 2 bases, with 9 bases between. This CDR3 reads CASSLDGSTYEQYF. CDR3 DNA: TGCGCCAGCAGCTTGGACGGCAGTACCTACGAGCAGTACTTC.

In the case of this clone: The same CDR3 can be traced to other DNA sequences in this sample. The rearrangement joins TRBV28 to TRBJ2-3; no clear D. The ends were cut back, 4 bases at V and 0 bases at J, with 5 bases in the middle. Per germline, CDR1 MDHEN and CDR2 SYDVKM. The CDR3 runs to 13 residues. In nucleotides, the CDR3 is TGTGCCAGCAGTTCAGCTAGCACAGATACGCAGTATTTT. Its protein product is CASSSASTDTQYF.

The genes are TRBV6-1 and TRBJ1-4; 7 nucleotides align to TRBD1. V lost 4 bases, J lost 8 bases, and 10 bases stayed unmatched. CDR1 and CDR2 (germline): MNHNS, SASEGT. The length of the CDR3 is 15 residues. In DNA, the CDR3 is TGTGCCAGCAGTGGACACGACAGGGTGTCCGAAAAACTGTTTTTT. The encoded protein is CASSGHDRVSEKLFF.

This chain uses TRBV5-5 with TRBJ1-5, with no clear D. The CDR3 has 13 amino acids. The V gene lost 5 bases and the J gene lost 5 bases, with 11 bases spanning the gap. Per germline, CDR1 SGHKS and CDR2 YYEKEE (reference sequence). The CDR3 nucleotides read TGTGCCAGCAGTTTCCTGCCCGATCAGCCCCAGCATTTT. Protein sequence: CASSFLPDQPQHF.